The 3 T cell receptor beta chains given below trace back to one sample, sequenced in a study of Ad26.COV2.S vaccination and SARS-CoV-2 variants. The protocol was immunoSEQ multiplex PCR, while the TCRdb copy is restricted to in-frame clones and leaves out a portion. The sample has about 470,000 clones, roughly 87% seen once. The treatment: around 19 received Ad26.COV2.S at low or high dose, single or two shots; 5 received placebo; per-sample allocation not given. After the first vaccine or placebo injection, samples were drawn on day 63. Sequencing used peripheral blood, obtained in a trial of Ad26.COV2.S vaccine versus placebo. Receptors originate from a person between 18 and 65 years old who received the Ad26.COV2.S COVID-19 vaccine or a placebo.

The chain carries TRBV3-1 (or the pseudogene TRBV3-2) and TRBJ2-2; D possibly corresponds to TRBD1 (6 bases). Germline CDR1 reads LGHDT; CDR2 reads YNNKEL (reference sequence). The CDR3 is 15 amino acids. Trimming removed 4 bases from V and 4 bases from J, with 13 bases in between. The CDR3, as DNA: TGTGCCAGCAGCCCAGGGCAGGGGTCCACCGGGGAGCTGTTTTTT. Protein sequence: CASSPGQGSTGELFF.

Points on this clone: The germline gene is not matched at one end of the junction; a read error may be the cause. The chain uses TRBV15 and TRBJ2-7, with D uncertain. CDR3 length: 13 residues. Germline V gene data show CDR1 as LNHNV and CDR2 as YYDKDF (reference sequence). The CDR3 loop reads CATSRDSTQLSGF. CDR3 coding DNA: TGTGCCACCAGCAGAGACTCAACCCAACTTTCCGGCTTC.

The V call is TRBV2, the J call TRBJ1-2; the D is unclear. V was clipped by 2 bases and J by 8 bases, with 18 bases between them. Germline CDR1 SNHLY, CDR2 FYNNEI. The CDR3 contains 15 residues. CDR3 nucleotide sequence: TGTGCCAGCAGTGAACAGAGTCGGGTTGCTTCGGGCTACACCTTC. Amino acid sequence: CASSEQSRVASGYTF. The full variable domain, with the rest looked up from reference TRBV2 and TRBJ1-2, is EPEVTQTPSHQVTQMGQEVILRCVPISNHLYFYWYRQILGQKVEFLVSFYNNEISEKSEIFDDQFSVERPDGSNFTLKIRSTKLEDSAMYFCASSEQSRVASGYTFGSGTRLTVV.